This T cell receptor (beta chain) was retrieved from a study of cytomegalovirus exposure and HLA in healthy donors. Primers for the PCR totalled 60 Vbeta and 13 Jbeta. The method was immunoSEQ multiplex PCR; TCRdb's version includes in-frame clones alone and lacks a portion of them. The sample has 150,000 or so clones; roughly 75% are singletons. The CDR3 covers 15 residues. V lost 3 bases to trimming and J lost 0 bases, with 6 bases between them. CDR1 is SNHLY, CDR2 FYNNEI, per germline. The source is a woman between 50 and 59 years old in good health and CMV-seropositive. The chain recombines TRBV2 with TRBJ2-6; D is unclear. The sample consisted of PBMCs. CDR3 DNA sequence: TGTGCCAGCAGTGATCAGATCTCTGGGGCCAACGTCCTGACTTTC. The encoded protein is CASSDQISGANVLTF.